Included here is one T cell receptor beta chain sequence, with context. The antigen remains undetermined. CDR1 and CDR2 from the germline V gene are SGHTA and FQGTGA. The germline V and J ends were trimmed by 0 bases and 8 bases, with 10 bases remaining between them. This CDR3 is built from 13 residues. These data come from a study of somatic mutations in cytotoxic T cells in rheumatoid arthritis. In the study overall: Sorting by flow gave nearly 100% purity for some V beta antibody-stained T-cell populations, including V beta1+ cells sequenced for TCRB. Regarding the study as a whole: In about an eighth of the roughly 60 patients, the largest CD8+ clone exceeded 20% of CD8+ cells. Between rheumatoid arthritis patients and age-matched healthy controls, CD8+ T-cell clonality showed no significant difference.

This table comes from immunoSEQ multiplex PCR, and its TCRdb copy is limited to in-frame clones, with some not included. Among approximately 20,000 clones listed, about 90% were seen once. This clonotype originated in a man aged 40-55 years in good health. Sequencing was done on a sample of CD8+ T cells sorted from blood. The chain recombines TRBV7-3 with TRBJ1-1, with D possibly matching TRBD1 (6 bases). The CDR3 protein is CASSLTSGAEAFF. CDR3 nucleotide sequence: TGTGCCAGCAGCTTAACGTCGGGGGCAGAAGCTTTCTTT.